Below, 28 T cell receptor beta chains from the same sample are listed, as sequenced in a study of early T cells in non-severe SARS-CoV-2 infection. TCRdb passed the 5' RACE reads through MiXCR, listing each CDR3 protein once. The sample has over 30,000 distinct CDR3 sequences, 7.9% seen once. Specimen: whole blood, collected at baseline. These receptors were obtained from an adult who was a healthcare worker with PCR-confirmed SARS-CoV-2 infection or an uninfected control (not recorded which).

The chain joins TRBV20-1 to TRBJ2-7; TRBD1 or TRBD2 may be the D gene (6 bases each). Germline V gives CDR1 DFQATT, CDR2 SNEGSKA (reference sequence). With 6 bases removed from V and 6 bases from J, the gap between germline ends came to 21 bases. The CDR3 has 14 amino acids. CDR3 DNA sequence: TGCAGTGCCGCGCCGATTCGGGGGCTTGCCGAGCAGTACTTC. Amino acid sequence: CSAAPIRGLAEQYF.

The V call is TRBV7-9, the J call TRBJ2-3; tentative D call: TRBD1 (6 bases). The V gene's germline CDR1 is SEHNR and CDR2 FQNEAQ (reference sequence). V was cut by 4 bases and J by 5 bases, with 22 bases left in between. This CDR3 has 17 amino acids. CDR3 in DNA: TGTGCCAGCAGCTCCAAATTCGTGGGGGCCCCTATAGATACGCAGTATTTT. Translation gives CASSSKFVGAPIDTQYF.

This sequence joins TRBV19 and TRBJ1-1; D is uncertain. CDR3 length equals 13 residues. V lost 6 bases and J 1 base, leaving 9 bases between the germline ends. Per germline, CDR1 LNHDA and CDR2 SQIVND (reference sequence). The CDR3 nucleotides read TGTGCCAGTAGCCCTAGGAGGAACACTGAAGCTTTCTTT. Its translation is CASSPRRNTEAFF.

Ten or more counts support this clonotype. V and J are TRBV10-3 and TRBJ2-7; D possibly corresponds to TRBD2 (6 bases). This CDR3 has 13 amino acids. The V gene's germline CDR1 is ENHRY and CDR2 SYGVKD. Deletions cut 7 bases from V and 2 bases from J, with 12 bases between. In nucleotides, the CDR3 is TGTGCCATCAACGCGGGGATGGCCTACGAGCAGTACTTC. Translating it yields CAINAGMAYEQYF.

V is TRBV7-2 and J is TRBJ1-3; D is uncertain. The germline V and J ends were trimmed by 3 bases and 0 bases, with 3 bases remaining between them. This CDR3 has 13 amino acids. Germline lookup yields CDR1 SGHTA and CDR2 FQGNSA. The CDR3 DNA reads TGTGCCAGCAGCTTGAACTCTGGAAACACCATATATTTT. It specifies CASSLNSGNTIYF.

This clonotype was counted only a few times. The genes are TRBV5-1 and TRBJ2-7; D unclear. The germline CDR1 and CDR2 sequences are SGHRS and YFSETQ. The CDR3 runs to 13 residues. V lost 4 bases and J lost 0, with 8 bases in between. The CDR3 coding sequence is TGCGCCAGCAGCACTTATTCCTCCTACGAGCAGTACTTC. Its translation is CASSTYSSYEQYF.

The rearrangement uses TRBV6-2 or TRBV6-3 and TRBJ1-2; D is unclear. V lost 2 bases, J lost 3 bases, and 7 bases lay in between. This CDR3 contains 13 residues. The germline V gene has CDR1 MNHEY and CDR2 SVGEGT. CDR3 amino acids: CASSYSGDYGYTF. The CDR3, as DNA: TGTGCCAGCAGTTACAGTGGCGACTATGGCTACACCTTC.

The gene calls are TRBV6-6 and TRBJ1-1; the D gene is possibly TRBD1 (6 bases). The CDR3 length is 15 residues. CDR1 MNHNY and CDR2 SVGAGI come from the germline V gene (reference sequence). Trimming took off 6 bases at V and 0 bases at J, with 14 bases between the two ends. CDR3 amino acids: CASSSLGGLNTEAFF. The CDR3 nucleotides are TGTGCCAGCAGCTCCCTGGGGGGGCTGAACACTGAAGCTTTCTTT.

The chain links TRBV7-9 to TRBJ2-3; 11 bases are shared with TRBD2. V lost 5 bases, J lost 2 bases, and 6 bases stayed unmatched. The CDR3 extends over 16 amino acids. Germline assignment: CDR1 SEHNR and CDR2 FQNEAQ (reference sequence). Written as DNA, the CDR3 is TGTGCCAGCAGCCTTCGGACTAGCGGGTCCACAGATACGCAGTATTTT. This translates into CASSLRTSGSTDTQYF. The variable domain in full, completed from reference TRBV7-9 and TRBJ2-3, reads DTGVSQNPRHKITKRGQNVTFRCDPISEHNRLYWYRQTLGQGPEFLTYFQNEAQLEKSRLLSDRFSAERPKGSFSTLEIQRTEQGDSAMYLCASSLRTSGSTDTQYFGPGTRLTVL.

V usage is TRBV5-1 and J usage is TRBJ1-5; a possible D gene is TRBD1 (5 bases). The V gene's germline CDR1 is SGHRS and CDR2 YFSETQ. The CDR3 has 13 amino acids. Trimming removed 3 bases at V and 4 bases at J, with 8 bases between. CDR3 sequence: CASSSTVNQPQHF. The CDR3 DNA sequence: TGCGCCAGCAGCTCGACAGTGAATCAGCCCCAGCATTTT.

This clonotype was observed a handful of times. CDR3: CASSARDSGLETQYF. The CDR3 DNA reads TGTGCCAGCAGCGCACGGGACAGTGGATTAGAGACCCAGTACTTC. This chain connects TRBV9 to TRBJ2-5, with 7 positions matching TRBD1. CDR3 length: 15 residues. Germline CDR1 is SGDLS and CDR2 is YYNGEE. V dropped 3 bases and J dropped 4; count of bases not matched to a gene: 9.

In its sample, this clonotype was seen many times. The CDR3 sequence: CASSLRQVYGYTF. CDR3 DNA: TGTGCCAGTAGTCTGAGACAAGTCTATGGCTACACCTTC. The chain uses TRBV19 and TRBJ1-2; D not certain. The CDR3 runs to 13 residues. The germline V gene has CDR1 LNHDA and CDR2 SQIVND (reference sequence). V shed 5 bases and J shed 4 bases, with 11 bases lying between them.

J is TRBJ2-7 and V is TRBV29-1; D is unclear. V dropped 8 bases and J dropped 2 bases, with 10 bases sitting between them. The germline CDR1 and CDR2 sequences are SQVTM and ANQGSEA. CDR3 size: 11 residues. The CDR3: CSFAVAYEQYF. The CDR3 bases are TGCAGCTTCGCAGTCGCCTACGAGCAGTACTTC.

The rearrangement uses TRBV6-6 and TRBJ2-3; 12 bases match TRBD2. The trim removed 6 bases at V and 0 bases at J, leaving 13 bases unmatched. Germline V gives CDR1 MNHNY, CDR2 SVGAGI (reference sequence). CDR3 size: 19 residues. For the CDR3, the DNA is TGTGCCAGCAGACGACTAGAACTAGCGGGGGGATCTAGCACAGATACGCAGTATTTT. Its translation: CASRRLELAGGSSTDTQYF.

This clonotype occurred a few times. J is TRBJ1-3 and V is TRBV6-5; TRBD1 matches 8 bases. The CDR3 is 15 residues long. Germline CDR1 and CDR2: MNHEY and SVGAGI. J gave up 0 bases and V 6 bases, and 4 bases lay outside the gene matches. CDR3 coding DNA: TGTGCCAGCAGGGCGGACAGGGACTCTGGAAACACCATATATTTT. Protein: CASRADRDSGNTIYF.

This clonotype was observed many times. The J gene is TRBJ1-2, the V gene TRBV12-3 or TRBV12-4; D perhaps matches TRBD1 (5 bases). The CDR3 has 14 amino acids. With 1 base removed from V and 3 bases from J, the gap between germline ends came to 9 bases. This chain's CDR3 is CASSLGGADYGYTF. CDR3 nucleotides: TGTGCCAGCAGTTTAGGGGGCGCTGACTATGGCTACACCTTC.

This clonotype occurred many times. The junction and the germline gene differ at one end; a read error may be behind it. The chain uses TRBV7-7 and TRBJ2-1; D unclear. The V gene's germline CDR1 is SSHAT and CDR2 FNYEAQ (reference sequence). The CDR3 runs to 13 residues. CDR3 in amino acids: CASSLGYNNEQFF. CDR3 nucleotide sequence: TGTGCTAGCAGCTTAGGGTACAACAATGAGCAGTTCTTC.

This clonotype was detected many times. This chain links TRBV6-4 with TRBJ2-3; tentative D call: TRBD2 (5 bases). The V end lost 3 bases, the J end lost 8 bases, and 18 bases lay between the germline ends. CDR1 and CDR2 (germline): MRHNA, SNTAGT. The CDR3 has 15 residues. The CDR3 coding sequence is TGTGCCAGCAGTGAATCCGGGCAGGAGGTTGGTACGCAGTATTTT. Translating gives CASSESGQEVGTQYF.

This chain links TRBV6-2 or TRBV6-3 with TRBJ1-5; no firm D call. The CDR3 has 12 amino acids. CDR1 MNHEY and CDR2 SVGEGT come from the germline V gene. Trimming took off 8 bases at V and 7 bases at J, with 12 bases between the two ends. CDR3 bases: TGTGCCAGCGGGAGAACGGGACAGCCCCAGCATTTT. Its protein product is CASGRTGQPQHF.

This clonotype has only a few counts. This rearrangement joins TRBV19 to TRBJ2-5; D perhaps matches TRBD2 (6 bases). CDR1 and CDR2 (germline): LNHDA, SQIVND (reference sequence). CDR3 size: 15 residues. Trimming cost V 5 bases and J 5 bases, with 18 bases left between them. DNA of the CDR3: TGTGCCAGTAGTCCAGGACTAAGGGTGGGCGAGACCCAGTACTTC. Translating gives CASSPGLRVGETQYF.

This clonotype has just a few counts. The J gene is TRBJ2-1, the V gene TRBV12-3 or TRBV12-4, with a weak D call TRBD1 (6 bases). This CDR3 comprises 15 residues. The V end was cut by 4 bases, the J end by 0 bases, with 10 bases between. The CDR3 here is CASSSGQSSYNEQFF. Written as DNA, the CDR3 is TGTGCCAGCAGTTCCGGACAGAGCTCCTACAATGAGCAGTTCTTC.

Many counts were recorded for this clonotype. The chain joins TRBV27 to TRBJ2-1; tentatively, D is TRBD2 (6 bases). The CDR3 is made up of 14 amino acids. CDR1 and CDR2 (germline): MNHEY, SMNVEV (reference sequence). The V and J ends lost 5 bases and 4 bases respectively, with 12 bases between them. The CDR3 coding sequence is TGTGCCAGCAGTCCAAGGGACTTTTACAATGAGCAGTTCTTC. Translation: CASSPRDFYNEQFF.

This chain links TRBV18 with TRBJ1-1; D ambiguous. Germline loops: CDR1 KGHSH, CDR2 LQKENI. With 2 bases removed from V and 3 bases from J, the gap between germline ends came to 16 bases. The CDR3 covers 16 residues. Here the CDR3 reads CASSPNGRKEHTEAFF. As DNA, the CDR3 is TGTGCCAGCTCACCAAACGGACGGAAAGAACACACTGAAGCTTTCTTT.

This clonotype was counted between two and nine times. The gene calls are TRBV30 and TRBJ1-1, with 8 bases that match TRBD1. The germline gives CDR1 GTSNPN, CDR2 SVGIG (reference sequence). The CDR3 is 12 amino acids. The V and J ends lost 3 bases and 11 bases, in that order; junction bases with no gene match: 8. CDR3: CAWRESQGAAFF. In DNA, the CDR3 is TGTGCCTGGAGAGAATCCCAGGGGGCCGCTTTCTTT.

The chain employs TRBV20-1 and TRBJ2-1; no reliable D call. V was pared by 2 bases and J by 4 bases, with 15 bases between. The CDR3 covers 15 residues. Germline CDR1 reads DFQATT; CDR2 reads SNEGSKA (reference sequence). CDR3 in DNA: TGCAGTGCTAGATCGGCCATCAGCCTTTACAATGAGCAGTTCTTC. Translation gives CSARSAISLYNEQFF.

V usage is TRBV21-1 and J usage is TRBJ2-7; the DNA was not compared with TRBD2, the D call given in the table. TRBV21-1 is annotated as a pseudogene. The CDR3 length is 13 residues. The CDR3 here is CASSSQGPYEQYF. CDR3 in DNA: TGTGCCAGCAGCAGCCAAGGGCCTTACGAGCAGTACTTC.

V gene TRBV3-1 combines with J gene TRBJ2-2, with D tentatively TRBD2 (5 bases). Germline-derived CDR1 and CDR2 are LGHDT and YNNKEL (reference sequence). This CDR3 contains 14 residues. Deletions cut 1 base from V and 7 bases from J, with 10 bases between. CDR3 bases: TGTGCCAGCAGCCAAGTCGGGGAGAGCGGGGAGCTGTTTTTT. It yields the protein CASSQVGESGELFF. Supplemented by reference TRBV3-1 and TRBJ2-2, the full variable domain reads DTAVSQTPKYLVTQMGNDKSIKCEQNLGHDTMYWYKQDSKKFLKIMFSYNNKELIINETVPNRFSPKSPDKAHLNLHINSLELGDSAVYFCASSQVGESGELFFGEGSRLTVL.

This clonotype was seen repeatedly, ten times or more. The chain combines TRBV28 with TRBJ2-5, with 10 bases that match TRBD2. The CDR3 is 14 residues long. V was pared by 6 bases and J by 1 base, with 2 bases of the junction left unmatched. Germline lookup yields CDR1 MDHEN and CDR2 SYDVKM. As DNA, the CDR3 is TGTGCCAGCAGAGTAGCGGGGGGCCAAGAGACCCAGTACTTC. Amino acids: CASRVAGGQETQYF.